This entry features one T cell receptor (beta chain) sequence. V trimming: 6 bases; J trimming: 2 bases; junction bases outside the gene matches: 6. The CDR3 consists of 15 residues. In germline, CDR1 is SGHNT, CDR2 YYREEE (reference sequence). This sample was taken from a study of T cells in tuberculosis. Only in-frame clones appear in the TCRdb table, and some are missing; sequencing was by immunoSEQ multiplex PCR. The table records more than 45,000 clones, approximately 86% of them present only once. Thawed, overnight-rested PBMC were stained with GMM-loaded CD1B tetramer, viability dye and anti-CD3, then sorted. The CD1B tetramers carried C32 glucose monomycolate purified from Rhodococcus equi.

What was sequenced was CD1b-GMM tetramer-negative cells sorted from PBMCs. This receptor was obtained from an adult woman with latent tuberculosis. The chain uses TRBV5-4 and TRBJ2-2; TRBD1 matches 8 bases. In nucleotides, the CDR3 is TGTGCCAGCAATTTCAGGGGGCAAAACACCGGGGAGCTGTTTTTT. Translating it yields CASNFRGQNTGELFF.